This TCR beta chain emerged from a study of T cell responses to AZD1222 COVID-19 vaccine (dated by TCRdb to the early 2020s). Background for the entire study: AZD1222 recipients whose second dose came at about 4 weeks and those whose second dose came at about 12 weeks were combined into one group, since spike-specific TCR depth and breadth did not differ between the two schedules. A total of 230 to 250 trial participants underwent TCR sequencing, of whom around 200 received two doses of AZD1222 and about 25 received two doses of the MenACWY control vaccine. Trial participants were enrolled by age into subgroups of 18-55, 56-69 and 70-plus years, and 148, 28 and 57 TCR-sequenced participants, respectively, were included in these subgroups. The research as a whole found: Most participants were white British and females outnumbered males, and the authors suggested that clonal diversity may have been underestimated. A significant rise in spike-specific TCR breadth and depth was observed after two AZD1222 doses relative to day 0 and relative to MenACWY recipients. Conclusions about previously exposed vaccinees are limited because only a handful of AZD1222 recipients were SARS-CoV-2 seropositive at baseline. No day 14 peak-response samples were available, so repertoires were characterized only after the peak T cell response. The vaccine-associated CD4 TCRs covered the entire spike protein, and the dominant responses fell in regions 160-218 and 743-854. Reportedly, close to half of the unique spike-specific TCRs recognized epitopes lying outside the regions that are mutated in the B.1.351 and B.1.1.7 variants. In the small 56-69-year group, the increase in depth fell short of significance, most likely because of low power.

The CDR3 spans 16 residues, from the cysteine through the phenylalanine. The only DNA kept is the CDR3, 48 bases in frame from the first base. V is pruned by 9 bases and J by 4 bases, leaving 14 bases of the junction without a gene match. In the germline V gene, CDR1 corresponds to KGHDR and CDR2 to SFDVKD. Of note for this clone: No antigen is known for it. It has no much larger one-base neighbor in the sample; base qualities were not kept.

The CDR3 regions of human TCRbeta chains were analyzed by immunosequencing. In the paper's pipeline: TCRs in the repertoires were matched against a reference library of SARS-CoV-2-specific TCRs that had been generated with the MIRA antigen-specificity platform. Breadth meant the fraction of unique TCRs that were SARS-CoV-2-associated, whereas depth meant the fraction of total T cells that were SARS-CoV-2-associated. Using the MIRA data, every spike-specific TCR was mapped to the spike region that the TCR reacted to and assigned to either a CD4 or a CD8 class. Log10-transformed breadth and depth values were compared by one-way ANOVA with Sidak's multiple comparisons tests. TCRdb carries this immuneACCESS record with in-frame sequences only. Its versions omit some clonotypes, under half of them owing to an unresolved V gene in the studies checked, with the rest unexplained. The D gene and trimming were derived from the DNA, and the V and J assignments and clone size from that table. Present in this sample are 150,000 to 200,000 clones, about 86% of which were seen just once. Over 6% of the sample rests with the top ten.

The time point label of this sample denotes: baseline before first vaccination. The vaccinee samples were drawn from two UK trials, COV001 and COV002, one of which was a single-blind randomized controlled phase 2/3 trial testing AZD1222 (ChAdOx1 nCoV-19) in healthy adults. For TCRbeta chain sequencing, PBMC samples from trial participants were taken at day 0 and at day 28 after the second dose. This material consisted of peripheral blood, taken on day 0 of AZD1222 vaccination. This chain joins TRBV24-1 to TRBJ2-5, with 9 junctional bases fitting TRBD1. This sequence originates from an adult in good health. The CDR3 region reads CATRSDRGAPGETQYF. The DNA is TGTGCCACCCGAAGTGACAGGGGGGCCCCCGGAGAGACCCAGTACTTC.